This TCR beta chain was sequenced for a study of CD8 T cells in Susac syndrome. Sequencing of TCR beta, carried out with a high-throughput approach, was applied to CD8+ and CD4+ T cells from the blood. The study used treatment-naive patients who had stable or active relapsing-remitting disease as multiple sclerosis controls. The CD8+ and CD4+ T cells were isolated magnetically using a negative isolation approach, whereas the TEMRA cells were enriched by FACS. Trimming stripped 4 bases from V and 6 bases from J, with 16 bases between. This CDR3 spans 15 amino acids. CDR1 is SGHAT and CDR2 is FQNNGV in the germline V gene. The RNA, 0.5 to 1 ug, was put through reverse transcription using random hexamers. TCRdb reprocessed the immunoSEQ multiplex PCR reads via MiXCR and lists one record per CDR3 protein. The data contain 160,000 or so distinct CDR3 sequences, 95% to 96% of them seen just once; the ten biggest clones take up 0.15%.

Sequencing was performed on CD8+ T cells from PBMCs. This chain joins TRBV11-2 and TRBJ2-1; D is possibly TRBD1 or TRBD2 (5 bases each). The source of this sequence is a human donor with multiple sclerosis. The CDR3 region has the DNA TGTGCCAGCAGCTCACGGGGCCCAGCCAGCAATGAGCAGTTCTTC. Its translation is CASSSRGPASNEQFF.